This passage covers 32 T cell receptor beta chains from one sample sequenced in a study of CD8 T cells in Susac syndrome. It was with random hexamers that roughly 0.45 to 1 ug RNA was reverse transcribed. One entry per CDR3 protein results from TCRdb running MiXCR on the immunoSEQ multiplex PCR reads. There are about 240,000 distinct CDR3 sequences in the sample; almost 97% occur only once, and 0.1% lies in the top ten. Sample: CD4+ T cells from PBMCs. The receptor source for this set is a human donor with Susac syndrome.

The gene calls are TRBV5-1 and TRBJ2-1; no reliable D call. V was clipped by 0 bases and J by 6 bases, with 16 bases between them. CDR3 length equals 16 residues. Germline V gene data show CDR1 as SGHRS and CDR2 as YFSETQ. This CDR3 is CASSLVSTSLTNEQFF. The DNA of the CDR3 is TGCGCCAGCAGCTTGGTCTCTACATCCCTAACCAATGAGCAGTTCTTC.

CDR3 sequence: CASMVGLGSGYTF. For the CDR3, the DNA is TGTGCCAGCATGGTAGGGCTGGGGAGTGGCTACACCTTC. J is TRBJ1-2 and V is TRBV7-9; D uncertain. This CDR3 is 13 amino acids long. Trimming cost V 7 bases and J 7 bases, with 16 bases left between them. Germline CDR1 and CDR2: SEHNR and FQNEAQ (reference sequence).

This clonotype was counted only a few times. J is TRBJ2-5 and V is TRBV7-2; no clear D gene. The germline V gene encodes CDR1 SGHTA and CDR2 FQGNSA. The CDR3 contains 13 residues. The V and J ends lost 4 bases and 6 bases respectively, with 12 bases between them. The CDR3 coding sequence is TGTGCCAGCAGCTCCTCATTCACGCAGACCCAGTACTTC. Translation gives CASSSSFTQTQYF. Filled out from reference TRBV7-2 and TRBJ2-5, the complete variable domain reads GAGVSQSPSNKVTEKGKDVELRCDPISGHTALYWYRQSLGQGLEFLIYFQGNSAPDKSGLPSDRFSAERTGGSVSTLTIQRTQQEDSAVYLCASSSSFTQTQYFGPGTRLLVL.

In nucleotides, the CDR3 is TGCAGTTTAGCGGGACTAGCAGAAACTAGCACAGATACGCAGTATTTT. This codes for CSLAGLAETSTDTQYF. The chain has TRBV29-1 and TRBJ2-3, with 9 bases matching TRBD2. Per germline, CDR1 SQVTM and CDR2 ANQGSEA. CDR3 size: 16 residues.

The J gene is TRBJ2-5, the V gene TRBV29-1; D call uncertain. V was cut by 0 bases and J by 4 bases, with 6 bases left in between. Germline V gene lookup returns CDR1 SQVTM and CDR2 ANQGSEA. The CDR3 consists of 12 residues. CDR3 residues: CSVEDQVETQYF. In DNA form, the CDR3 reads TGCAGCGTTGAAGATCAGGTAGAGACCCAGTACTTC.

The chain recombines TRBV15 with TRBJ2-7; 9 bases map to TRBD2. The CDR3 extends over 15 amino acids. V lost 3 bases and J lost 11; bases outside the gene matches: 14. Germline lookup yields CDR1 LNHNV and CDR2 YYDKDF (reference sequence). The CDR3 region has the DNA TGTGCCACCAGCAGTACCGGGACTAGCCCTTCTCGCGAGTACTTC. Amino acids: CATSSTGTSPSREYF.

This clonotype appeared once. The CDR3 loop reads CASSLGNIAKNIQYF. The DNA for the CDR3 is TGTGCCAGCAGCTTGGGGAACATAGCCAAAAACATTCAGTACTTC. The chain recombines TRBV7-3 with TRBJ2-4; D gene ambiguous. This CDR3 is built from 15 residues. With 3 bases removed from V and 0 bases from J, the gap between germline ends came to 9 bases. CDR1 and CDR2 from the germline V gene are SGHTA and FQGTGA. Complete variable domain (other parts from reference TRBV7-3 and TRBJ2-4): GAGVSQTPSNKVTEKGKYVELRCDPISGHTALYWYRQSLGQGPEFLIYFQGTGAADDSGLPNDRFFAVRPEGSVSTLKIQRTERGDSAVYLCASSLGNIAKNIQYFGAGTRLSVL.

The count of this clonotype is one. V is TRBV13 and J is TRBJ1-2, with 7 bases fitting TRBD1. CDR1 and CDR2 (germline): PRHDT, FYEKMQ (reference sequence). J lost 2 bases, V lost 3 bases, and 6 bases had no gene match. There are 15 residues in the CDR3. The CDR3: CASSLRTGKNYGYTF. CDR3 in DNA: TGTGCCAGCAGCTTGAGGACAGGAAAGAACTATGGCTACACCTTC.

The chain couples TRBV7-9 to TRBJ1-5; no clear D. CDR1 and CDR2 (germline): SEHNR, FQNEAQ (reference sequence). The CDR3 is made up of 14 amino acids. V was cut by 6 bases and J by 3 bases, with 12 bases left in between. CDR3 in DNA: TGTGCCAGCAGTTCAGACACGAACAATCAGCCCCAGCATTTT. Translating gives CASSSDTNNQPQHF.

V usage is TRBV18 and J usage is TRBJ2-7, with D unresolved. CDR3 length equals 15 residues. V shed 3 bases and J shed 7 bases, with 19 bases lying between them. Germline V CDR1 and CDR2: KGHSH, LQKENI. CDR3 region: CASSPPGGFPTEQYF. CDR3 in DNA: TGTGCCAGCTCACCCCCAGGTGGGTTCCCTACGGAGCAGTACTTC. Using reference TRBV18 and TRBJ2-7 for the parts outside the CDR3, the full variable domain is NAGVMQNPRHLVRRRGQEARLRCSPMKGHSHVYWYRQLPEEGLKFMVYLQKENIIDESGMPKERFSAEFPKEGPSILRIQQVVRGDSAAYFCASSPPGGFPTEQYFGPGTRLTVT.

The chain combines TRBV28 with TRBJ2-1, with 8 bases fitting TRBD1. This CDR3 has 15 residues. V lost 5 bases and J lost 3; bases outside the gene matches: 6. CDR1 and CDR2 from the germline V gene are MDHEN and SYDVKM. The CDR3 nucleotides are TGTGCCAGCAGTCCGCCGGACAGGGTCTACAATGAGCAGTTCTTC. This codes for CASSPPDRVYNEQFF.

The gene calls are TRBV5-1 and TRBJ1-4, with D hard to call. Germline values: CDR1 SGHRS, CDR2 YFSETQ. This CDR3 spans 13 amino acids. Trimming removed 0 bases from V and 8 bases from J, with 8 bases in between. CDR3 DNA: TGCGCCAGCAGCTTGGCCCCCGAGGAAAAACTGTTTTTT. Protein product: CASSLAPEEKLFF.

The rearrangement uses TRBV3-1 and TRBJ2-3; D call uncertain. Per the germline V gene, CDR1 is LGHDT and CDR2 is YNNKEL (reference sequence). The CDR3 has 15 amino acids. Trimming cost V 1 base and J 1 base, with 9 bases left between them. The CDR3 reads CASSQVLRRTDTQYF. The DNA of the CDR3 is TGTGCCAGCAGCCAAGTTCTGCGCCGCACAGATACGCAGTATTTT.

The CDR3 region has the DNA TGTGCCAGCAGCCAATCCGGGACAGGGATCTACGAGCAGTACTTC. Encoded protein: CASSQSGTGIYEQYF. The gene calls are TRBV16 and TRBJ2-7; TRBD1 aligns across 9 bases. V lost 0 bases, J lost 3 bases, and 3 bases stayed unmatched. This CDR3 contains 15 residues. CDR1 KGHSY and CDR2 FQNENV come from the germline V gene.

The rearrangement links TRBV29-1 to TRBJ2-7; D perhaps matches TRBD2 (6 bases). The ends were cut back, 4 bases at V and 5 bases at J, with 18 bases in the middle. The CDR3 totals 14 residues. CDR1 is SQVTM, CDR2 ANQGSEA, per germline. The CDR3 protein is CSVVPGGLPHEQYF. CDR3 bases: TGCAGCGTTGTCCCCGGGGGTCTCCCTCACGAGCAGTACTTC.

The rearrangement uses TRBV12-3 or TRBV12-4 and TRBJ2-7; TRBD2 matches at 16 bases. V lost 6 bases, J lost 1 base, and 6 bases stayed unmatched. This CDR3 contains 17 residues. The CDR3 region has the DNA TGTGCCAGCAGGAGACGGGGACTAGCGGGAGGGTCCTACGAGCAGTACTTC. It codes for CASRRRGLAGGSYEQYF.

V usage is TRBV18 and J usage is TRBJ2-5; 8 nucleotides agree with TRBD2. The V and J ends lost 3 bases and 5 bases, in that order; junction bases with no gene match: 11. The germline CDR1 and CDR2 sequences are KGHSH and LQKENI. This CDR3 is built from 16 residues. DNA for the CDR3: TGTGCCAGCTCACCCAGACCGGGACTAGAACGGGAGACCCAGTACTTC. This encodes CASSPRPGLERETQYF.

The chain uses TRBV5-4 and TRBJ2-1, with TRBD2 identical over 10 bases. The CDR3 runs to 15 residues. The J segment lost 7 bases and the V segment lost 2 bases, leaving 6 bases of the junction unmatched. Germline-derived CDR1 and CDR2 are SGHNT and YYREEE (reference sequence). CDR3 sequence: CASSFDSGRLNEQFF. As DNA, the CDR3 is TGTGCCAGCAGCTTTGATAGCGGGAGGTTAAATGAGCAGTTCTTC.

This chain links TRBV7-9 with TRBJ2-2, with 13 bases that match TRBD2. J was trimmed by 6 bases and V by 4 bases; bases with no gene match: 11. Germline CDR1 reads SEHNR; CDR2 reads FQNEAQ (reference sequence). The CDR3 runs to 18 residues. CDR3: CASSSRLAGGLRSGELFF. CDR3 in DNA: TGTGCCAGCAGCTCGCGACTAGCGGGAGGACTCCGGTCCGGGGAGCTGTTTTTT.

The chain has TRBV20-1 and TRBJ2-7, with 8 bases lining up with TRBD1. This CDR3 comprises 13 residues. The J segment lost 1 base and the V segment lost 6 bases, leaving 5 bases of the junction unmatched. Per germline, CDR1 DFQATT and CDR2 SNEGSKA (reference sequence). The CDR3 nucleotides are TGCAGTGCCCATACAGGGGGGTCCTACGAGCAGTACTTC. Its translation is CSAHTGGSYEQYF.

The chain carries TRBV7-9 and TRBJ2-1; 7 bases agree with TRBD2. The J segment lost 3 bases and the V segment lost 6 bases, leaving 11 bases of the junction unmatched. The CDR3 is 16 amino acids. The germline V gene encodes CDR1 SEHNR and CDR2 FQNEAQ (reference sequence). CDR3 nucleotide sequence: TGTGCCAGCAGTCCCAACCGGGACTACAACTACAATGAGCAGTTCTTC. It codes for CASSPNRDYNYNEQFF.

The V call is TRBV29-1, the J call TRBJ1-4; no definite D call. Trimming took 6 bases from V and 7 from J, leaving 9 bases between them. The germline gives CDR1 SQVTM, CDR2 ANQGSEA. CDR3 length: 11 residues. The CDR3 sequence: CSVEAGEKLFF. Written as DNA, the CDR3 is TGCAGCGTCGAGGCGGGTGAAAAACTGTTTTTT.

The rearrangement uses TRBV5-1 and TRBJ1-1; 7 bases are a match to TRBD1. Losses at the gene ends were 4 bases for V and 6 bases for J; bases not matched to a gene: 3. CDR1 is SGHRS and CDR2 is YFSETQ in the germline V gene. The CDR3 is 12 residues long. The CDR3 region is CASSPRGAEAFF. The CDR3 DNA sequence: TGCGCCAGCAGCCCCAGGGGGGCTGAAGCTTTCTTT.

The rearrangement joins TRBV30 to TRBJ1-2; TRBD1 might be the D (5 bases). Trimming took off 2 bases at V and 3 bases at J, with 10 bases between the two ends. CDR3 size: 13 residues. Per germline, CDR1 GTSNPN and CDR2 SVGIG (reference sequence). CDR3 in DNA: TGTGCCTGGAGTCCGGACACAGACTATGGCTACACCTTC. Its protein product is CAWSPDTDYGYTF.

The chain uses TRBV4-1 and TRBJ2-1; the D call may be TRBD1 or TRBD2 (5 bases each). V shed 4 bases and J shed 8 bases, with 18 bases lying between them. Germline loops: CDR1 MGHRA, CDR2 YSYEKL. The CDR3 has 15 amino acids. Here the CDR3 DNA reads TGCGCCAGCAGCCGCCTTCCGGGGCCGAGCGATGAGCAGTTCTTC. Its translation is CASSRLPGPSDEQFF.

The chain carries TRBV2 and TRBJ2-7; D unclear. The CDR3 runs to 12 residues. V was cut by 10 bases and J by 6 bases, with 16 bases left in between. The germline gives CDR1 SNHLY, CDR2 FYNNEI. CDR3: CATSEVFTEQYF. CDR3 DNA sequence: TGTGCCACCTCAGAGGTATTTACCGAGCAGTACTTC.

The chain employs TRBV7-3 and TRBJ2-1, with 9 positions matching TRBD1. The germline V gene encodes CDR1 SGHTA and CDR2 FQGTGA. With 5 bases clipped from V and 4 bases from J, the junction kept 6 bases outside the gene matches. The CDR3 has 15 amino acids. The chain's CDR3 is CASSATGGLYNEQFF. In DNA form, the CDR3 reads TGTGCCAGCAGCGCGACAGGGGGGCTGTACAATGAGCAGTTCTTC. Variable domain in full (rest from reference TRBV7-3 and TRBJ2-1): GAGVSQTPSNKVTEKGKYVELRCDPISGHTALYWYRQSLGQGPEFLIYFQGTGAADDSGLPNDRFFAVRPEGSVSTLKIQRTERGDSAVYLCASSATGGLYNEQFFGPGTRLTVL.

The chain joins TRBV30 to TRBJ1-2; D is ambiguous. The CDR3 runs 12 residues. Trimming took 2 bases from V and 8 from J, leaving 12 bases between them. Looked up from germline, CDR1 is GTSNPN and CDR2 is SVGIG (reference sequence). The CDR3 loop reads CAWSTGIGGYTF. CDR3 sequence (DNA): TGTGCCTGGAGTACCGGAATTGGGGGCTACACCTTC.

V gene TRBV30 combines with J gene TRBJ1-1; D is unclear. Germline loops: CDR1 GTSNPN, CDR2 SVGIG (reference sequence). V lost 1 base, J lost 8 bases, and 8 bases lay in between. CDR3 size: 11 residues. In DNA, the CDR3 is TGTGCCTGGAGTGAGGTAACGGAAGCTTTCTTT. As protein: CAWSEVTEAFF.

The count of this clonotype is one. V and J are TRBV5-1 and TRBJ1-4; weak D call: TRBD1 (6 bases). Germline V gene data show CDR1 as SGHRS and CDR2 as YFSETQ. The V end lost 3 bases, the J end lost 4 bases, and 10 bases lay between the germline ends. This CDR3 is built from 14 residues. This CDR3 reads CASSYGRGNEKLFF. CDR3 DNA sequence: TGCGCCAGCAGCTATGGCAGGGGTAATGAAAAACTGTTTTTT.

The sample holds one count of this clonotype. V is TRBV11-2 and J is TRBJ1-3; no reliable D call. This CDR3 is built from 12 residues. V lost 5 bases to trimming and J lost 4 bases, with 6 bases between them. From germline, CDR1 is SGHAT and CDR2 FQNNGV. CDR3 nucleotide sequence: TGTGCCAGCAGCCAACAGGGAAACACCATATATTTT. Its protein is CASSQQGNTIYF.

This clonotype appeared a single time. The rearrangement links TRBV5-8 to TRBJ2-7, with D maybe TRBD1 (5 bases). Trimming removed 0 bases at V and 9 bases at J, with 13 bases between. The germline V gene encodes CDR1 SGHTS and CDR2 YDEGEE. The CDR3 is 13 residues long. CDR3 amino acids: CASSLDRSTGQYF. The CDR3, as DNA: TGTGCCAGCAGCTTGGACAGGTCTACGGGGCAGTACTTC.